The 16 T cell receptor beta chains given below trace back to one sample, sequenced in a study of blood T cell repertoires in COVID-19. The data were produced by immunoSEQ multiplex PCR, yet TCRdb's version contains in-frame clones alone and is incomplete. The data show roughly 250,000 clones, with more than 75% seen just once and 0.9% to 1% held by the top ten. The sample was peripheral blood. Every receptor here comes from a middle-aged woman who had recovered from COVID-19.

The V gene is TRBV4-1, the J gene TRBJ2-5; no definite D call. The V end was cut by 1 base, the J end by 1 base, with 4 bases between. Germline V lookup: CDR1 MGHRA, CDR2 YSYEKL. The CDR3 has 13 amino acids. CDR3 residues: CASSQGPQETQYF. CDR3 DNA: TGCGCCAGCAGCCAAGGGCCCCAAGAGACCCAGTACTTC.

The rearrangement uses TRBV4-3 and TRBJ2-1, with 10 bases identical to TRBD1. The CDR3 runs 18 residues. The trim removed 3 bases at V and 3 bases at J, leaving 11 bases unmatched. Germline loops: CDR1 LGHNA, CDR2 YSLEER. CDR3 DNA sequence: TGCGCCAGCAGCCACCCCCCCGGGACAGGGGACCGCTACAATGAGCAGTTCTTC. Amino acids: CASSHPPGTGDRYNEQFF.

The chain employs TRBV4-1 and TRBJ2-1; D not certain. V was pared by 1 base and J by 6 bases, with 7 bases between. Germline V CDR1 and CDR2: MGHRA, YSYEKL. This CDR3 is built from 13 residues. CDR3 amino acids: CASSQGPFNEQFF. The CDR3 coding sequence is TGCGCCAGCAGCCAAGGGCCCTTCAATGAGCAGTTCTTC.

The genes are TRBV3-1 (or the pseudogene TRBV3-2) and TRBJ1-3; perhaps TRBD1 as D (6 bases). CDR1 LGHDT and CDR2 YNNKEL come from the germline V gene (reference sequence). The CDR3 runs 14 residues. V dropped 10 bases and J dropped 4 bases, with 17 bases sitting between them. Here the CDR3 reads CATGGGWFGNTIYF. CDR3 sequence (DNA): TGTGCCACCGGGGGGGGCTGGTTCGGAAACACCATATATTTT.

This clone turned up a few times. The V call is TRBV25-1, the J call TRBJ1-6; TRBD1 matches 9 bases. This CDR3 is built from 16 residues. Looked up from germline, CDR1 is MGHDK and CDR2 is SYGVNS. The junction had 8 bases not matched to a gene; V was cut back by 4 bases and J by 7 bases. The CDR3: CASSVTGTGRNSPLHF. The CDR3 DNA sequence: TGTGCCAGCAGTGTAACCGGGACAGGGCGCAATTCACCCCTCCACTTT. The whole variable domain, filled in from reference TRBV25-1 and TRBJ1-6, reads EADIYQTPRYLVIGTGKKITLECSQTMGHDKMYWYQQDPGMELHLIHYSYGVNSTEKGDLSSESTVSRIRTEHFPLTLESARPSHTSQYLCASSVTGTGRNSPLHFGNGTRLTVT.

This chain connects TRBV19 to TRBJ2-5, with 8 positions matching TRBD1. Germline loops: CDR1 LNHDA, CDR2 SQIVND (reference sequence). This CDR3 comprises 15 residues. V gave up 5 bases and J gave up 5 bases; unmatched junction bases: 10. The CDR3 coding sequence is TGTGCCAGTAGTCCCCACCCAGGGGGCGGGGAGACCCAGTACTTC. It specifies CASSPHPGGGETQYF. The variable domain in full, completed from reference TRBV19 and TRBJ2-5, reads DGGITQSPKYLFRKEGQNVTLSCEQNLNHDAMYWYRQDPGQGLRLIYYSQIVNDFQKGDIAEGYSVSREKKESFPLTVTSAQKNPTAFYLCASSPHPGGGETQYFGPGTRLLVL.

The J gene is TRBJ1-2, the V gene TRBV7-2, with 9 bases aligning to TRBD1. Germline assignment: CDR1 SGHTA and CDR2 FQGNSA. The CDR3 runs to 15 residues. J lost 11 bases, V lost 5 bases, and 15 bases had no gene match. The CDR3 DNA sequence: TGTGCCAGCAGCCCCTTTCCGGGACAGGGAGGATCGTACACCTTC. Translation: CASSPFPGQGGSYTF.

The sample holds one count of this clone. This sequence joins TRBV6-2 or TRBV6-3 and TRBJ2-3; 9 bases line up with TRBD1. The CDR3 is 14 amino acids. Trimming removed 2 bases from V and 4 bases from J; junction bases left unmatched: 1. Germline CDR1 and CDR2: MNHEY and SVGEGT. The CDR3 spells CASSYGQGPDTQYF. CDR3 DNA: TGTGCCAGCAGTTACGGACAGGGGCCAGATACGCAGTATTTT.

Notes on this clone: The junction departs from the called germline gene at one end, perhaps through a read error. V gene TRBV15 combines with J gene TRBJ1-1; no firm D call. From germline, CDR1 is LNHNV and CDR2 YYDKDF (reference sequence). CDR3 length: 13 residues. CDR3 residues: CATSRDLRPDSLF. The CDR3 region has the DNA TGTGCCACCAGCAGAGATCTGCGACCGGACTCTCTATTT.

The chain couples TRBV30 to TRBJ1-1; D is unresolved. V dropped 3 bases and J dropped 9 bases, with 14 bases sitting between them. Looked up from germline, CDR1 is GTSNPN and CDR2 is SVGIG (reference sequence). The CDR3 totals 12 residues. The CDR3, as DNA: TGTGCCTGGAGCCCCGACGGAGCCAAAGCTTTCTTT. Amino acid sequence: CAWSPDGAKAFF.

The V and J genes are TRBV5-8 and TRBJ1-2; perhaps TRBD1 as D (5 bases). This CDR3 region has 16 residues. V lost 4 bases to trimming and J lost 0 bases, with 16 bases between them. The germline V gene has CDR1 SGHTS and CDR2 YDEGEE. CDR3: CASSPRGGSANYGYTF. The CDR3 coding sequence is TGTGCCAGCAGCCCCCGCGGGGGGTCAGCTAACTATGGCTACACCTTC.

The chain uses TRBV5-1 and TRBJ2-5; possibly TRBD2 for D (6 bases). Trimming removed 4 bases from V and 0 bases from J, with 13 bases in between. Germline V gene data show CDR1 as SGHRS and CDR2 as YFSETQ. The CDR3 runs to 15 residues. The CDR3 nucleotides are TGCGCCAGCAGCCCAGGTGGGGGGTACCAAGAGACCCAGTACTTC. This encodes CASSPGGGYQETQYF.

This clone was detected once. V usage is TRBV5-6 and J usage is TRBJ2-3, with a tentative D call TRBD2 (6 bases). V was pared by 4 bases and J by 6 bases, with 18 bases between. The CDR3 has 15 residues. CDR1 and CDR2 from the germline V gene are SGHDT and YYEEEE. CDR3 nucleotides: TGTGCCAGCAGCCCGTTTAGAGGGCTAGCGGATACGCAGTATTTT. This sequence encodes CASSPFRGLADTQYF.

The chain joins TRBV5-4 to TRBJ2-2, with 7 nucleotides matching TRBD1. The junction had 6 bases not matched to a gene; V was cut back by 0 bases and J by 4 bases. CDR3 length: 16 residues. From germline, CDR1 is SGHNT and CDR2 YYREEE (reference sequence). The DNA for the CDR3 is TGTGCCAGCAGCTTGGTAGGGGACAGCGTCACCGGGGAGCTGTTTTTT. Residues: CASSLVGDSVTGELFF.

This chain links TRBV5-4 with TRBJ1-4, with D possibly matching TRBD1 (6 bases). Germline loops: CDR1 SGHNT, CDR2 YYREEE (reference sequence). The CDR3 extends over 15 amino acids. V was cut by 4 bases and J by 10 bases, with 20 bases left in between. CDR3 amino acids: CASSPGGAEEVKLFF. CDR3 DNA: TGTGCCAGCAGCCCGGGGGGGGCAGAAGAGGTAAAACTGTTTTTT.

The V and J genes are TRBV19 and TRBJ1-4; 9 bases line up with TRBD1. This CDR3 comprises 15 residues. The trim removed 3 bases at V and 10 bases at J, leaving 9 bases unmatched. Germline loops: CDR1 LNHDA, CDR2 SQIVND (reference sequence). The CDR3 region has the DNA TGTGCCAGTAGTATTCTCAGGGGACAGGGCGGAAAACTGTTTTTT. Its translation is CASSILRGQGGKLFF.